These 8 T cell receptor beta chains came from one sample sequenced in a study of beta chain features in type 1 diabetes. All of the isolated RNA was reverse transcribed, so expressed TCRB transcripts were sequenced. This table comes from immunoSEQ multiplex PCR, and its TCRdb copy is limited to in-frame clones, with some not included. Among hundreds of thousands of clones listed, about 16% were seen once. The sequenced material came from naive CD4+ T cells from blood. These receptors were obtained from a young man in good health.

The chain joins TRBV5-1 to TRBJ2-5, with 13 bases fitting TRBD2. The CDR3 consists of 15 residues. CDR1 is SGHRS and CDR2 is YFSETQ in the germline V gene. The V gene end was trimmed by 1 base and the J gene end by 5 bases; junction bases not matched to a gene: 2. CDR3 sequence reads: CASSLTSGRAETQYF. DNA of the CDR3: TGCGCCAGCAGCTTGACTAGCGGGAGGGCCGAGACCCAGTACTTC.

Only a few counts were recorded for this clone. The chain carries TRBV10-3 and TRBJ1-2, with D tentatively TRBD1 (5 bases). Per germline, CDR1 ENHRY and CDR2 SYGVKD. The CDR3 sequence is 14 residues long. Trimming pared 6 bases from V and 8 bases from J, leaving 19 bases between. The CDR3, as DNA: TGTGCCATCAGGCAGGGTGGGGGTATTGTGGGCTACACCTTC. Encoded protein: CAIRQGGGIVGYTF.

V is TRBV28 and J is TRBJ1-2; TRBD1 might be the D (5 bases). The CDR3 covers 15 residues. The ends were cut back, 1 base at V and 4 bases at J, with 13 bases in the middle. Germline V gene lookup returns CDR1 MDHEN and CDR2 SYDVKM. The CDR3 spells CASSLSGLGRYGYTF. In nucleotides, the CDR3 is TGTGCCAGCAGTTTATCGGGACTGGGACGCTATGGCTACACCTTC.

This clone showed up just a few times. This sequence joins TRBV29-1 and TRBJ1-2, with a tentative D call TRBD1 (5 bases). The germline V gene encodes CDR1 SQVTM and CDR2 ANQGSEA. The V end lost 3 bases, the J end lost 1 base, and 12 bases lay between the germline ends. The CDR3 sequence is 14 residues long. The CDR3 DNA is TGCAGCGTTGACAGGGCGCACTTTAACTATGGCTACACCTTC. Encoded protein: CSVDRAHFNYGYTF. Complete variable domain (other parts from reference TRBV29-1 and TRBJ1-2): SAVISQKPSRDICQRGTSLTIQCQVDSQVTMMFWYRQQPGQSLTLIATANQGSEATYESGFVIDKFPISRPNLTFSTLTVSNMSPEDSSIYLCSVDRAHFNYGYTFGSGTRLTVV.

CDR3: CAISEFTRSPDTQYF. The CDR3 nucleotides read TGTGCCATCAGTGAGTTCACACGTTCGCCAGATACGCAGTATTTT. This sequence joins TRBV10-3 and TRBJ2-3; D ambiguous. The CDR3 is 15 residues long. Trimming removed 1 base at V and 4 bases at J, with 12 bases between. From germline, CDR1 is ENHRY and CDR2 SYGVKD.

V gene TRBV2 combines with J gene TRBJ1-2, with unresolved D. Trimming cost V 6 bases and J 8 bases, with 13 bases left between them. The CDR3 runs 12 residues. Looked up from germline, CDR1 is SNHLY and CDR2 is FYNNEI. CDR3 loop: CASRRIPKGYTF. In DNA, the CDR3 is TGTGCCAGCAGACGAATTCCTAAAGGCTACACCTTC. Drawing the rest from reference TRBV2 and TRBJ1-2, the complete variable domain is EPEVTQTPSHQVTQMGQEVILRCVPISNHLYFYWYRQILGQKVEFLVSFYNNEISEKSEIFDDQFSVERPDGSNFTLKIRSTKLEDSAMYFCASRRIPKGYTFGSGTRLTVV.

This sequence joins TRBV4-3 and TRBJ2-3; 7 bases line up with TRBD1. Losses at the gene ends were 4 bases for V and 2 bases for J; bases not matched to a gene: 6. Germline V CDR1 and CDR2: LGHNA, YSLEER. The CDR3 contains 15 residues. The CDR3 DNA is TGCGCCAGCAGCCGGCTCACAGGGGACACAGATACGCAGTATTTT. Its translation is CASSRLTGDTDTQYF.

This clone showed up just a few times. V and J are TRBV30 and TRBJ1-2, with D perhaps matching TRBD1 (6 bases). The CDR3 sequence is 15 residues long. V was clipped by 0 bases and J by 8 bases, with 19 bases between them. Germline V lookup: CDR1 GTSNPN, CDR2 SVGIG (reference sequence). The CDR3: CAWSVLFRGAKGYTF. The DNA for the CDR3 is TGTGCCTGGAGTGTACTCTTTCGGGGGGCGAAGGGCTACACCTTC.